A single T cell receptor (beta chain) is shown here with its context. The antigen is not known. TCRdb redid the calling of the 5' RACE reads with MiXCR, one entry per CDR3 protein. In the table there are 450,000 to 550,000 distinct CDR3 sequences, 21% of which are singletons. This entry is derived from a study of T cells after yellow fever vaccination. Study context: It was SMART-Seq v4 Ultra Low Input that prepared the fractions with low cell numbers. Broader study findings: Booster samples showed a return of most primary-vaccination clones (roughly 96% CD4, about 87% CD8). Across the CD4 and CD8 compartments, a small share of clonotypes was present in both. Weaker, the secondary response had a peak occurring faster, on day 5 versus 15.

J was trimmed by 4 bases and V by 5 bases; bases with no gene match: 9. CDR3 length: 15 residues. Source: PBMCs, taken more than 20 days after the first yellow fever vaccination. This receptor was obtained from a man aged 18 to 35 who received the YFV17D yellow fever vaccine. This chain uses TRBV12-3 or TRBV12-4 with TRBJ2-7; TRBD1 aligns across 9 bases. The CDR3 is CASSGRTGVSYEQYF. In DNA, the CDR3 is TGTGCCAGCAGTGGGCGGACAGGGGTGTCGTACGAGCAGTACTTC.